The 22 T cell receptor beta chains below were found in one sample sequenced in a study of blood T cell repertoires in COVID-19. The table came from immunoSEQ multiplex PCR; TCRdb's copy has only in-frame clones and leaves some out. The sample consists of approximately 270,000 clones, 88% of them appearing once. The sequencing input was peripheral blood. Source of these receptors: a woman in her twenties or thirties with COVID-19, enrolled during active disease.

The chain is built from TRBV4-3 and TRBJ1-4, with 8 bases aligning to TRBD1. Germline trimming cut 4 bases from V and 5 bases from J; bases unmatched to any gene: 3. The CDR3 extends over 14 amino acids. Looked up from germline, CDR1 is LGHNA and CDR2 is YSLEER. The CDR3 loop reads CASSPQGVNEKLFF. CDR3 nucleotide sequence: TGCGCCAGCAGCCCACAGGGGGTGAATGAAAAACTGTTTTTT.

The V gene is TRBV11-2, the J gene TRBJ1-6; TRBD1 is a possible D gene (5 bases). Trimming shortened V by 0 bases and J by 3 bases, and 9 bases separated the two germline ends. This CDR3 has 16 residues. Germline CDR1 SGHAT, CDR2 FQNNGV. CDR3 region: CASSLDGGFYNSPLHF. The CDR3 region has the DNA TGTGCCAGCAGCTTAGACGGGGGGTTCTATAATTCACCCCTCCACTTT.

V is TRBV5-1 and J is TRBJ2-3; a possible D gene is TRBD2 (5 bases). The CDR3 runs 15 residues. Germline CDR1 SGHRS, CDR2 YFSETQ. V was pared by 3 bases and J by 0 bases, with 11 bases between. The chain's CDR3 is CASSSAAASTDTQYF. DNA of the CDR3: TGCGCCAGCAGCTCAGCAGCGGCTAGCACAGATACGCAGTATTTT.

The rearrangement links TRBV19 to TRBJ2-5; D not resolved. Germline CDR1 is LNHDA and CDR2 is SQIVND (reference sequence). The CDR3 consists of 14 residues. V was pared by 3 bases and J by 0 bases, with 8 bases between. CDR3: CASSILLHQETQYF. CDR3 sequence (DNA): TGTGCCAGTAGTATTCTGCTACACCAAGAGACCCAGTACTTC.

The chain couples TRBV7-2 to TRBJ1-2, with D possibly matching TRBD1 (5 bases). V lost 5 bases to trimming and J lost 0 bases, with 13 bases between them. The germline V gene has CDR1 SGHTA and CDR2 FQGNSA. The CDR3 extends over 15 amino acids. The CDR3 DNA follows: TGTGCCAGCAGCCTCGACAGCAACTCTAACTATGGCTACACCTTC. Its protein is CASSLDSNSNYGYTF.

This chain connects TRBV19 to TRBJ2-3, with TRBD2 identical over 11 bases. Trimming removed 1 base from V and 0 bases from J; junction bases left unmatched: 15. The length of the CDR3 is 21 residues. Germline CDR1 reads LNHDA; CDR2 reads SQIVND (reference sequence). CDR3 nucleotides: TGTGCCAGTAGTATAGTTTGGACTAGCGGGCGCTCCACGGCTAGCACAGATACGCAGTATTTT. Amino acid sequence: CASSIVWTSGRSTASTDTQYF. Using reference TRBV19 and TRBJ2-3 for the parts outside the CDR3, the full variable domain is DGGITQSPKYLFRKEGQNVTLSCEQNLNHDAMYWYRQDPGQGLRLIYYSQIVNDFQKGDIAEGYSVSREKKESFPLTVTSAQKNPTAFYLCASSIVWTSGRSTASTDTQYFGPGTRLTVL.

V and J are TRBV18 and TRBJ2-2, with a possible D match to TRBD1 (5 bases). Germline values: CDR1 KGHSH, CDR2 LQKENI. This CDR3 is 15 amino acids long. With 0 bases removed from V and 6 bases from J, the gap between germline ends came to 11 bases. The CDR3 loop is CASSPPGRVSGELFF. The CDR3, as DNA: TGTGCCAGCTCACCACCGGGCAGGGTATCCGGGGAGCTGTTTTTT. The complete variable domain, with remaining parts taken from reference TRBV18 and TRBJ2-2, reads NAGVMQNPRHLVRRRGQEARLRCSPMKGHSHVYWYRQLPEEGLKFMVYLQKENIIDESGMPKERFSAEFPKEGPSILRIQQVVRGDSAAYFCASSPPGRVSGELFFGEGSRLTVL.

V gene TRBV18 combines with J gene TRBJ2-6; no reliable D call. Per the germline V gene, CDR1 is KGHSH and CDR2 is LQKENI. The V and J ends lost 4 bases and 0 bases respectively, with 10 bases between them. The CDR3 runs to 16 residues. The CDR3 loop is CASSLERNSGANVLTF. In DNA, the CDR3 is TGTGCCAGCTCACTAGAGAGAAACTCTGGGGCCAACGTCCTGACTTTC.

The chain joins TRBV6-2 or TRBV6-3 to TRBJ2-7; tentatively, D is TRBD1 (6 bases). Trimming stripped 6 bases from V and 3 bases from J, with 12 bases between. CDR1 and CDR2 from the germline V gene are MNHEY and SVGEGT. This CDR3 comprises 13 residues. CDR3: CASSSNRVYEQYV. CDR3 DNA sequence: TGTGCCAGCAGCTCGAACAGGGTCTACGAGCAGTACGTC.

The V and J genes are TRBV28 and TRBJ1-4; D call uncertain. CDR1 is MDHEN, CDR2 SYDVKM, per germline. V dropped 8 bases and J dropped 7 bases, with 17 bases sitting between them. This CDR3 has 14 residues. The CDR3: CASPTGSPGEKLFF. Here the CDR3 DNA reads TGTGCCAGCCCTACGGGATCCCCCGGTGAAAAACTGTTTTTT. Looking up the rest from reference TRBV28 and TRBJ1-4 gives the full variable domain: DVKVTQSSRYLVKRTGEKVFLECVQDMDHENMFWYRQDPGLGLRLIYFSYDVKMKEKGDIPEGYSVSREKKERFSLILESASTNQTSMYLCASPTGSPGEKLFFGSGTQLSVL.

V is TRBV30 and J is TRBJ2-3; D perhaps matches TRBD2 (6 bases). This CDR3 spans 13 amino acids. The V gene's germline CDR1 is GTSNPN and CDR2 SVGIG (reference sequence). Deletions cut 4 bases from V and 5 bases from J, with 13 bases between. The CDR3 DNA reads TGTGCCTGGAACGACGGGAGTGGAGATACGCAGTATTTT. This encodes CAWNDGSGDTQYF. Variable domain in full (rest from reference TRBV30 and TRBJ2-3): SQTIHQWPATLVQPVGSPLSLECTVEGTSNPNLYWYRQAAGRGLQLLFYSVGIGQISSEVPQNLSASRPQDRQFILSSKKLLLSDSGFYLCAWNDGSGDTQYFGPGTRLTVL.

V is TRBV5-1 and J is TRBJ2-7; a weak D match, TRBD1 (6 bases). The CDR3 totals 15 residues. The ends were cut back, 2 bases at V and 2 bases at J, with 14 bases in the middle. Germline-derived CDR1 and CDR2 are SGHRS and YFSETQ. DNA for the CDR3: TGCGCCAGCAGCTTTTGGGCAGGGGTCCCCTACGAGCAGTACTTC. This codes for CASSFWAGVPYEQYF.

V usage is TRBV7-2 and J usage is TRBJ2-6; 7 bases align to TRBD1. Losses at the gene ends were 5 bases for V and 2 bases for J; bases not matched to a gene: 3. The germline CDR1 and CDR2 sequences are SGHTA and FQGNSA. The CDR3 has 15 residues. The CDR3 nucleotides are TGTGCCAGCAGCCCTACAGGGGCTGGGGCCAACGTCCTGACTTTC. The encoded protein is CASSPTGAGANVLTF.

The chain employs TRBV2 and TRBJ2-7; perhaps TRBD1 as D (6 bases). Germline V gene data show CDR1 as SNHLY and CDR2 as FYNNEI. V shed 6 bases and J shed 4 bases, with 13 bases lying between them. This CDR3 contains 13 residues. The DNA of the CDR3 is TGTGCCAGCAGCGAACGGACAGTTTACGAGCAGTACTTC. This encodes CASSERTVYEQYF.

The rearrangement links TRBV3-1 (or the pseudogene TRBV3-2) to TRBJ2-2; D is unclear. Germline V lookup: CDR1 LGHDT, CDR2 YNNKEL (reference sequence). V gave up 4 bases and J gave up 2 bases, with 14 bases separating them. The CDR3 has 16 amino acids. The CDR3 DNA reads TGTGCCAGCAGCCCGACGACACCAGAAAACACCGGGGAGCTGTTTTTT. It encodes CASSPTTPENTGELFF.

The genes are TRBV6-6 and TRBJ2-7; D perhaps matches TRBD1 (6 bases). The CDR3 extends over 13 amino acids. Germline loops: CDR1 MNHNY, CDR2 SVGAGI (reference sequence). The V end lost 8 bases, the J end lost 6 bases, and 17 bases lay between the germline ends. CDR3 bases: TGTGCCAGCGGGGCAGGGGATCGGGTCGAGCAGTACGTC. It translates to CASGAGDRVEQYV.

This chain joins TRBV29-1 and TRBJ2-1; 8 bases are a match to TRBD1. The V and J ends lost 5 bases and 4 bases, in that order; junction bases with no gene match: 7. The CDR3 consists of 14 residues. The germline gives CDR1 SQVTM, CDR2 ANQGSEA. Written as DNA, the CDR3 is TGCAGCGTTTTAGGACAGGGCGGATACAATGAGCAGTTCTTC. Protein product: CSVLGQGGYNEQFF.

J is TRBJ1-6 and V is TRBV11-2; the D is unclear. CDR3 size: 13 residues. From germline, CDR1 is SGHAT and CDR2 FQNNGV. Deletions cut 1 base from V and 14 bases from J, with 12 bases between. The CDR3 loop is CASSLGAAVALHF. CDR3 DNA: TGTGCCAGCAGCTTAGGGGCTGCTGTGGCCCTCCACTTT.

This clone was observed once. The rearrangement joins TRBV6-2 or TRBV6-3 to TRBJ1-2, with a tentative D call TRBD1 (6 bases). The germline V gene has CDR1 MNHEY and CDR2 SVGEGT. Trimming stripped 0 bases from V and 4 bases from J, with 12 bases between. The CDR3 sequence is 15 residues long. CDR3 bases: TGTGCCAGCAGTTACTCGAGTCAGGGGTCCTATGGCTACACCTTC. Encoded protein: CASSYSSQGSYGYTF.

The V and J genes are TRBV27 and TRBJ2-5; 11 bases map to TRBD2. Germline trimming cut 5 bases from V and 2 bases from J; bases unmatched to any gene: 4. CDR3 length: 15 residues. The germline V gene has CDR1 MNHEY and CDR2 SMNVEV (reference sequence). CDR3: CASSPLAGGQETQYF. The CDR3 bases are TGTGCCAGCAGTCCCCTAGCGGGAGGTCAAGAGACCCAGTACTTC.

The chain joins TRBV2 to TRBJ1-2; the D gene is possibly TRBD1 (6 bases). The ends were cut back, 5 bases at V and 13 bases at J, with 17 bases in the middle. The CDR3 consists of 12 residues. Germline V gene data show CDR1 as SNHLY and CDR2 as FYNNEI. CDR3 bases: TGTGCCAGCAGTTACAGGGCAACGGGGAGCACCTTC. Residues: CASSYRATGSTF.

V and J are TRBV9 and TRBJ2-1; 7 bases align to TRBD1. The CDR3 is 12 amino acids. Germline CDR1 reads SGDLS; CDR2 reads YYNGEE. Trimming cost V 6 bases and J 7 bases; bases outside gene matches: 4. The CDR3, as DNA: TGTGCCAGCAACCGACAGGGAAATGAGCAGTTCTTC. Translation: CASNRQGNEQFF.